One and the same sample provided the 6 T cell receptor beta chains below, sequenced in a study of cytomegalovirus exposure and HLA in healthy donors. PCR used 60 Vbeta primers and 13 Jbeta primers. Sequenced by immunoSEQ multiplex PCR; TCRdb stores in-frame clones only, minus some. The profile shows 130,000 to 150,000 clones, more than 60% of them singletons. Material for sequencing was PBMCs. These receptors were obtained from a male donor in good health and CMV-seronegative.

The chain links TRBV6-6 to TRBJ1-1; D perhaps matches TRBD1 (6 bases). The CDR3 has 14 residues. Deletions cut 4 bases from V and 2 bases from J, with 11 bases between. The germline V gene has CDR1 MNHNY and CDR2 SVGAGI (reference sequence). CDR3 DNA: TGTGCCAGCAGTTCGCGGACAGTAAACACTGAAGCTTTCTTT. Translation gives CASSSRTVNTEAFF.

This clone has only a few counts. V usage is TRBV27 and J usage is TRBJ1-6; possible D gene TRBD1, 5 bases. The germline gives CDR1 MNHEY, CDR2 SMNVEV (reference sequence). This CDR3 is 15 amino acids long. V was trimmed by 2 bases and J by 7 bases, leaving 12 bases between them. DNA of the CDR3: TGTGCCAGCAGTTTAAAGGGACTCTGGAATTCACCCCTCCACTTT. Protein product: CASSLKGLWNSPLHF.

The J gene is TRBJ2-3, the V gene TRBV27; TRBD2 agrees at 10 bases. The CDR3 loop spans 14 amino acids. Germline-derived CDR1 and CDR2 are MNHEY and SMNVEV (reference sequence). Trimming cost V 9 bases and J 2 bases; bases outside gene matches: 5. DNA for the CDR3: TGTGCCAGTCGAGGACTAGCGGTCACAGATACGCAGTATTTT. This gives the protein CASRGLAVTDTQYF.

There are a few counts of this clone. V usage is TRBV5-6 and J usage is TRBJ2-3; 7 bases align to TRBD2. CDR3 length: 17 amino acids. V trimming: 0 bases; J trimming: 2 bases; junction bases outside the gene matches: 9. CDR1 and CDR2 (germline): SGHDT, YYEEEE. The chain's CDR3 is CASSLAASGGYTDTQYF. The DNA for the CDR3 is TGTGCCAGCAGCTTGGCCGCATCGGGAGGATACACAGATACGCAGTATTTT.

This clone occurred a few times. The chain recombines TRBV7-8 with TRBJ1-2; 7 bases match TRBD1. The CDR3 runs to 16 residues. Germline V gene sequence: CDR1 SGHVS, CDR2 FQNEAQ. Trimming removed 1 base from V and 4 bases from J; junction bases left unmatched: 9. The CDR3 sequence: CASSLGTGALGYGYTF. For the CDR3, the DNA is TGTGCCAGCAGCTTAGGAACAGGGGCCCTGGGCTATGGCTACACCTTC. The whole variable domain, filled in from reference TRBV7-8 and TRBJ1-2, reads GAGVSQSPRYKVAKRGQDVALRCDPISGHVSLFWYQQALGQGPEFLTYFQNEAQLDKSGLPSDRFFAERPEGSVSTLKIQRTQQEDSAVYLCASSLGTGALGYGYTFGSGTRLTVV.

The J gene is TRBJ2-1, the V gene TRBV7-2; a weak D match, TRBD1 (5 bases). V lost 0 bases and J 4 bases, leaving 13 bases between the germline ends. Germline values: CDR1 SGHTA, CDR2 FQGNSA. This CDR3 is built from 16 residues. CDR3: CASSLAGLPLYNEQFF. CDR3 coding DNA: TGTGCCAGCAGCTTAGCGGGGCTTCCCTTGTACAATGAGCAGTTCTTC.